This T cell receptor (beta chain) was profiled in a study of CD4+ T cells in melanoma. Here immunoSEQ multiplex PCR was the method, and the copy in TCRdb shows in-frame clones only, minus some. The sample shows about 140,000 clones, approximately 91% of them seen only once. The V gene lost 5 bases and the J gene lost 6 bases, with 15 bases spanning the gap. CDR3 size: 15 residues. Germline CDR1 and CDR2: SGHNT and YYREEE (reference sequence). The receptor's source is a human donor with melanoma. The chain has TRBV5-4 and TRBJ1-6, with D maybe TRBD1 (5 bases). The CDR3 is CASRAGFPSNSPLHF. CDR3 coding DNA: TGTGCCAGCAGGGCAGGGTTCCCCTCTAATTCACCCCTCCACTTT. The full variable domain, its missing parts supplied by reference TRBV5-4 and TRBJ1-6, is ETGVTQSPTHLIKTRGQQVTLRCSSQSGHNTVSWYQQALGQGPQFIFQYYREEENGRGNFPPRFSGLQFPNYSSELNVNALELDDSALYLCASRAGFPSNSPLHFGNGTRLTVT.